This T cell receptor (beta chain) was identified in a study of T cell responses to AZD1222 COVID-19 vaccine. Study-level points and caveats: As reported, nearly half of all spike-specific TCRs target variant regions that are unmutated. Clonal diversity may have been underestimated, and the donors were mostly white British, with more females than males. Spike-specific TCR depth and breadth grew after two AZD1222 doses.

Samples with a second dose at about 4 or about 12 weeks were pooled together. The CDR3 runs 14 residues. Unmatched junction bases numbered 7, after V lost 5 bases and J lost 4 bases. Germline assignment: CDR1 LGHNT and CDR2 FRNRAP. Clones were read by immunoSEQ multiplex PCR, and TCRdb kept only the in-frame ones, dropping some. The sample records some 130,000 clones, around 90% being singletons. On this clone itself: The target antigen is unknown.

The receptor comes from an adult who received the AZD1222 COVID-19 vaccine. The sequencing here drew on peripheral blood, taken 28 days after the second AZD1222 dose. The chain carries TRBV12-5 and TRBJ1-2; 7 bases are shared with TRBD1. The CDR3 DNA sequence: TGTGCTAGTGGTATACGGGACAGACCCTATGGCTACACCTTC. The encoded protein is CASGIRDRPYGYTF.